The T cell receptor (beta chain) under discussion was sequenced for a study of cytomegalovirus exposure and HLA in healthy donors. On the study more broadly: HLA-typed donors were the source of 83 million or so unique TCRs held in an early data release. Whole-study findings and limits: Sequence variants that were highly shared formed a cluster that was likely a sequencing artifact. Later analysis showed TCR association rates varying by HLA locus, highest for DRB1 and lowest for HLA-C.

Points on this clone: Its cognate antigen is unknown.

CDR1 is MNHEY and CDR2 is SMNVEV in the germline V gene (reference sequence). V gave up 5 bases and J gave up 1 base; unmatched junction bases: 10. The CDR3 contains 17 residues. The donors (healthy individuals) were bone marrow donors. The primer mix had 60 Vbeta and 13 Jbeta primers. TCRdb's copy holds only in-frame clones and misses some; the assay was immunoSEQ multiplex PCR. The data contain 80,000 to 90,000 clones, 65% to 85% of them singletons. Sequences were obtained from PBMCs. The receptor was derived from a man under 40 in good health and CMV-seronegative. The chain employs TRBV27 and TRBJ1-1, with TRBD1 matching 10 bases. DNA of the CDR3: TGTGCCAGCAGTGTAACCAGGGACAGGGGCAGGAACACTGAAGCTTTCTTT. It encodes CASSVTRDRGRNTEAFF.